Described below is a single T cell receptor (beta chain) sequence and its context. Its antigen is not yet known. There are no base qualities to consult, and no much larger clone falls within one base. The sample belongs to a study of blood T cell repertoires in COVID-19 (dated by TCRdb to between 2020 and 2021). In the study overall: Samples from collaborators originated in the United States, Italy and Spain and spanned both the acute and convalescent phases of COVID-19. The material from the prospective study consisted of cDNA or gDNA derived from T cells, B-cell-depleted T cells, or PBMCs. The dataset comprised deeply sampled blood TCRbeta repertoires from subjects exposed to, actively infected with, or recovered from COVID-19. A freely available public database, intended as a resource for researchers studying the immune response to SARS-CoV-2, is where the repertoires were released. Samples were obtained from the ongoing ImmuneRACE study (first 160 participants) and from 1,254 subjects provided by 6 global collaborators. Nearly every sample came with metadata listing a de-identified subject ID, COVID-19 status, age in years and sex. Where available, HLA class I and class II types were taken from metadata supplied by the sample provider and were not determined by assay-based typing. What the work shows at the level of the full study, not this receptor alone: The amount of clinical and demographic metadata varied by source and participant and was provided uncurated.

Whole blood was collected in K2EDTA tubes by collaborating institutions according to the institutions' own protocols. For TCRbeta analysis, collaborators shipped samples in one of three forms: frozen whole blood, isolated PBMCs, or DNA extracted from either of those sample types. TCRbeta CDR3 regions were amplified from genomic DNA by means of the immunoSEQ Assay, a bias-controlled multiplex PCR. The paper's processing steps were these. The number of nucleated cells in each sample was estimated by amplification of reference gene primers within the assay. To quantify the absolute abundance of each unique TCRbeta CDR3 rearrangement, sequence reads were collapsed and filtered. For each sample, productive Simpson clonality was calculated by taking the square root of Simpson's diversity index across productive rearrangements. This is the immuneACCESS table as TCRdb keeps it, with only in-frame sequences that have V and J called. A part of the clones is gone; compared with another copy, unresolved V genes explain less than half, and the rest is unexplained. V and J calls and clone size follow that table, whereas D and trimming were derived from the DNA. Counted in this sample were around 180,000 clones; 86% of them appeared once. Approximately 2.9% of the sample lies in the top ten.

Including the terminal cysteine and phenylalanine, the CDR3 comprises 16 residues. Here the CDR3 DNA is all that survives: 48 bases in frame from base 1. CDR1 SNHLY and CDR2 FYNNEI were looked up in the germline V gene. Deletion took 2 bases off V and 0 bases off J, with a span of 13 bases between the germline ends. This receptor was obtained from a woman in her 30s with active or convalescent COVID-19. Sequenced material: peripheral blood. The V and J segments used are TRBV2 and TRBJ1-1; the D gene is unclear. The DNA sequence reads TGTGCCAGCAGTGAAAATCATCTAGGCATGAACACTGAAGCTTTCTTT. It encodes CASSENHLGMNTEAFF.